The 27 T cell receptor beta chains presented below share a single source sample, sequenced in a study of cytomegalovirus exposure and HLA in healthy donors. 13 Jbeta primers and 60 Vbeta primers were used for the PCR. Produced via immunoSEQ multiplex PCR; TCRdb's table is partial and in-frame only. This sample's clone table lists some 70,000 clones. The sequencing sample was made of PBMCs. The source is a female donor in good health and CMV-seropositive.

This CDR3 reads CSVGVTGGYGYTF. The CDR3 DNA reads TGCAGCGTTGGAGTTACAGGGGGCTATGGCTACACCTTC. The V and J genes are TRBV29-1 and TRBJ1-2, with 8 bases lining up with TRBD1. CDR1 and CDR2 from the germline V gene are SQVTM and ANQGSEA. This CDR3 is 13 amino acids long. J lost 4 bases, V lost 4 bases, and 5 bases had no gene match.

The CDR3 here is CASSPRGAVPYEQYF. The CDR3 DNA is TGTGCCAGCAGCCCACGGGGTGCCGTCCCCTACGAGCAGTACTTC. The rearrangement joins TRBV7-8 to TRBJ2-7, with D possibly being TRBD2 (5 bases). The V gene's germline CDR1 is SGHVS and CDR2 FQNEAQ. Trimming cost V 5 bases and J 2 bases, with 16 bases left between them. This CDR3 has 15 residues.

The CDR3 here is CSALVWAEQYF. The CDR3 nucleotides read TGCAGTGCTCTGGTATGGGCCGAGCAGTACTTC. The V call is TRBV20-1, the J call TRBJ2-7, with no clear D. This CDR3 spans 11 amino acids. With 5 bases removed from V and 6 bases from J, the gap between germline ends came to 11 bases. The germline V gene encodes CDR1 DFQATT and CDR2 SNEGSKA (reference sequence).

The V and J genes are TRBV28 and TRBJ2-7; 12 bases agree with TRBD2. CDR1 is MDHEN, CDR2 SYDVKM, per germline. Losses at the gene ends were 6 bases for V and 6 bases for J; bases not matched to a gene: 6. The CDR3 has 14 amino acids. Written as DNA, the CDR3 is TGTGCCAGCAGAGTGACTAGCGGGAGAAGCGAGCAGTACTTC. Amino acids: CASRVTSGRSEQYF.

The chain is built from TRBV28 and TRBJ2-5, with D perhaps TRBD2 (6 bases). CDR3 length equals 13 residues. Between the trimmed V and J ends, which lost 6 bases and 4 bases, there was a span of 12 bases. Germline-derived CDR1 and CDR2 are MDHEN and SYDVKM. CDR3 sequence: CASSWDSRETQYF. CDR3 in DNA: TGTGCCAGCAGCTGGGACTCGCGAGAGACCCAGTACTTC.

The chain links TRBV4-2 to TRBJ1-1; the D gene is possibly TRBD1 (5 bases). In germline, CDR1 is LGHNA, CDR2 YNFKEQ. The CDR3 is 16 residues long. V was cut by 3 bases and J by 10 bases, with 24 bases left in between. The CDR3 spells CASSHGPDGGDGAAFF. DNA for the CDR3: TGTGCCAGCAGCCATGGCCCGGACGGGGGGGATGGAGCAGCTTTCTTT.

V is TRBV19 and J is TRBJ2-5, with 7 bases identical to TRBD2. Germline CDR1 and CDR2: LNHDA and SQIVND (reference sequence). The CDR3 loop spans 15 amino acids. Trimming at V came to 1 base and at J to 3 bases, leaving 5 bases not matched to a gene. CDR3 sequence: CASSIAASGKETQYF. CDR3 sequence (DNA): TGTGCCAGTAGTATAGCGGCTAGCGGAAAAGAGACCCAGTACTTC.

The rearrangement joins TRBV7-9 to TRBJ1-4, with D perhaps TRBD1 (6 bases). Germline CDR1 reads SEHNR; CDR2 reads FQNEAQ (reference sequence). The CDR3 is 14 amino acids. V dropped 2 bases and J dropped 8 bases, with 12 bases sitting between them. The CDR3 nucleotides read TGTGCCAGCAGCTTAACAGGGTTTGAGGAAAAACTGTTTTTT. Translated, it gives CASSLTGFEEKLFF.

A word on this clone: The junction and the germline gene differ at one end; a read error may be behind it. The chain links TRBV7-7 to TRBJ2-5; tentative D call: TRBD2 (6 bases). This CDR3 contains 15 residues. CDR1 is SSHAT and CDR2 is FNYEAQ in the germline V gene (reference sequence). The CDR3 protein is CASSLFGGGQETQYF. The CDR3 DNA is TGTGCTAGCAGCTTATTCGGTGGGGGGCAAGAGACCCAGTACTTC. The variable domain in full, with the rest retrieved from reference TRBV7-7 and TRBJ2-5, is GAGVSQSPRYKVTKRGQDVTLRCDPISSHATLYWYQQALGQGPEFLTYFNYEAQPDKSGLPSDRFSAERPEGSISTLTIQRTEQRDSAMYRCASSLFGGGQETQYFGPGTRLLVL.

The CDR3 DNA follows: TGTGCCAGCAGTTTACCGGGACAGGGTTCGTCACCCCTCCACTTT. Encoded protein: CASSLPGQGSSPLHF. The chain employs TRBV27 and TRBJ1-6; 9 bases match TRBD1. The CDR3 spans 15 residues. Germline V CDR1 and CDR2: MNHEY, SMNVEV (reference sequence). V was pared by 2 bases and J by 10 bases, with 6 bases of the junction left unmatched.

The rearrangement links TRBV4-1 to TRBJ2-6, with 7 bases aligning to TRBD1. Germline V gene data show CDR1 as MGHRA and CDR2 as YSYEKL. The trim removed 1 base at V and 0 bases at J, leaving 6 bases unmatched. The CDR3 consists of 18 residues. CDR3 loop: CASSQVLGQLSGANVLTF. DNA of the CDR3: TGCGCCAGCAGCCAAGTATTGGGACAGCTCTCTGGGGCCAACGTCCTGACTTTC.

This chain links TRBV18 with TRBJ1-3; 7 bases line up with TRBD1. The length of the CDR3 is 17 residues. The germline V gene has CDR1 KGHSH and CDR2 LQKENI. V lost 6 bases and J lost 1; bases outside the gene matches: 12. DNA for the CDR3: TGTGCCAGCTCCCCGACAGGGCCCTCAGAATCTGGAAACACCATATATTTT. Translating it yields CASSPTGPSESGNTIYF.

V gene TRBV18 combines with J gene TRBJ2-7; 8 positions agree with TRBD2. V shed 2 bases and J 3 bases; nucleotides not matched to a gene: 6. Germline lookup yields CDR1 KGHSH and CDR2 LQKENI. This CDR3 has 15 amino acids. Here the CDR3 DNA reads TGTGCCAGCTCACCAGTTGGTACTAGCGGCTACGAGCAGTACTTC. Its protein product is CASSPVGTSGYEQYF.

CDR3 residues: CASRASGNTIYF. Here the CDR3 DNA reads TGTGCCAGTAGAGCGTCAGGAAACACCATATATTTT. The rearrangement links TRBV19 to TRBJ1-3, with D unresolved. Germline-derived CDR1 and CDR2 are LNHDA and SQIVND (reference sequence). Trimming took off 6 bases at V and 4 bases at J, with 7 bases between the two ends. The CDR3 runs 12 residues.

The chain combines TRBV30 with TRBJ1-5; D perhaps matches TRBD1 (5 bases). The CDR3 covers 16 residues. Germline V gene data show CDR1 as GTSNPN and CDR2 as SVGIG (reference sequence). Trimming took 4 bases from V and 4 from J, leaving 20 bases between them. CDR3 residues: CAWTARGAQLNQPQHF. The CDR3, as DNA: TGTGCCTGGACTGCACGTGGGGCTCAGCTAAATCAGCCCCAGCATTTT.

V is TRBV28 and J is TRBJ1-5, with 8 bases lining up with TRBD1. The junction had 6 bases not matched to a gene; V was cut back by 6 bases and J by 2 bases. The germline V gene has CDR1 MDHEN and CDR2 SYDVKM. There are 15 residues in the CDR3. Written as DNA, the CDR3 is TGTGCCAGCAGCTCCGGGACAGGTGGCAATCAGCCCCAGCATTTT. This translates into CASSSGTGGNQPQHF.

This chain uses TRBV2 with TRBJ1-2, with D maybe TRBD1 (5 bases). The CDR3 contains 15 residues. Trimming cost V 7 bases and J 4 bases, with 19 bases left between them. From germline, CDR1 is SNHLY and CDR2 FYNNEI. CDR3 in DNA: TGTGCCAGCAACTCCAGGGAAGTCTCCCCCTATGGCTACACCTTC. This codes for CASNSREVSPYGYTF.

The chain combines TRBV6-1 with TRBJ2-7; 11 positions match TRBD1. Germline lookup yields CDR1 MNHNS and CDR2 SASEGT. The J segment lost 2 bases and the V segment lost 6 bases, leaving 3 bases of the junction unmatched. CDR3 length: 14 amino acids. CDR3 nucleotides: TGTGCCAGCAGGGGGGACAGGGGGACCTACGAGCAGTACTTC. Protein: CASRGDRGTYEQYF.

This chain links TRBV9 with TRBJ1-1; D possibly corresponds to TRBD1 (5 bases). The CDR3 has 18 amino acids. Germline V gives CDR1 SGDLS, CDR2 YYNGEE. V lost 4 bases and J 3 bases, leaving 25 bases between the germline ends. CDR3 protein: CASSPRTGLIPPYTEAFF. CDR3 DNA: TGTGCCAGCAGCCCTCGGACGGGACTCATTCCCCCCTACACTGAAGCTTTCTTT.

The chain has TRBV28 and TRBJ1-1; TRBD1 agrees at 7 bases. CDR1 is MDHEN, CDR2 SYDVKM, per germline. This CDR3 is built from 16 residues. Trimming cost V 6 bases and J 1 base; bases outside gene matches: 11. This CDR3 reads CASSWPRGQRNTEAFF. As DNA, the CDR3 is TGTGCCAGCAGCTGGCCCAGGGGACAGAGGAACACTGAAGCTTTCTTT.

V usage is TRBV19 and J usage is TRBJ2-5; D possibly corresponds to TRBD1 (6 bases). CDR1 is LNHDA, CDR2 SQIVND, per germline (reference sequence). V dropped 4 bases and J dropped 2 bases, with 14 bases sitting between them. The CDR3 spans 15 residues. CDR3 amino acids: CASSTSRGTQETQYF. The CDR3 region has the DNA TGTGCCAGTAGTACTTCCAGGGGAACGCAAGAGACCCAGTACTTC.

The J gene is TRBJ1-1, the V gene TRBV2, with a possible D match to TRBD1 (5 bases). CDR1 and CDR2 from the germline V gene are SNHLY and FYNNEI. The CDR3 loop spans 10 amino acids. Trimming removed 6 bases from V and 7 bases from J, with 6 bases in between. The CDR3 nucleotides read TGTGCCAGCAGAAGGGGTGAAGCTTTCTTT. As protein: CASRRGEAFF.

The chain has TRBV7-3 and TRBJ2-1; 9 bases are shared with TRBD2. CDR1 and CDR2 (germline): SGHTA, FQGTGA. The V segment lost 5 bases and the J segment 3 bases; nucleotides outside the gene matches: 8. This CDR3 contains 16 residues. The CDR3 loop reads CASSQHRTSDYNEQFF. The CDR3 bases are TGTGCCAGCAGCCAGCACCGGACTAGCGACTACAATGAGCAGTTCTTC.

In nucleotides, the CDR3 is TGTGCCAGTAGTAGGGTCAGGGATCAGCCCCAGCATTTT. As protein: CASSRVRDQPQHF. V is TRBV19 and J is TRBJ1-5, with D possibly matching TRBD1 (5 bases). Germline V gene data show CDR1 as LNHDA and CDR2 as SQIVND (reference sequence). V was trimmed by 4 bases and J by 5 bases, leaving 9 bases between them. The CDR3 totals 13 residues.

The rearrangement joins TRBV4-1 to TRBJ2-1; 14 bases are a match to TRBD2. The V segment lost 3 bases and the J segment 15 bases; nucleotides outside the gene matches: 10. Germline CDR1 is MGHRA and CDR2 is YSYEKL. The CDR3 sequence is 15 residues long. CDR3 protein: CASSQTTSGRGRGFF. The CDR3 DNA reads TGCGCCAGCAGCCAGACGACTAGCGGGAGGGGCCGGGGGTTCTTC.

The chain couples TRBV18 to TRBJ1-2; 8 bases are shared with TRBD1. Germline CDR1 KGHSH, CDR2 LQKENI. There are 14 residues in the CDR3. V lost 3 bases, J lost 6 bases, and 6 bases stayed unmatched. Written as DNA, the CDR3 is TGTGCCAGCTCACCTATGGACAGGGAGAATGGCTACACCTTC. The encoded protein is CASSPMDRENGYTF.

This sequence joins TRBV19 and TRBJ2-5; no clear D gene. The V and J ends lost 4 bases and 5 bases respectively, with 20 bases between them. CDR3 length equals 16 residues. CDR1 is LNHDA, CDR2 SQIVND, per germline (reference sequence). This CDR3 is CASSNLEVADRETQYF. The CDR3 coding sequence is TGTGCCAGTAGTAACCTCGAGGTAGCCGATAGGGAGACCCAGTACTTC.